This T cell receptor beta chain stems from a study of human T cells and chemical hapten exposure. Specified time point: patch test 2, 6 weeks after DPC sensitization. Indicated treatment: therapeutic diphenylcyclopropenone sensitization with weekly scalp DPC. TCRdb passed the RACE reads through MiXCR, listing each CDR3 protein once. The sample records 110,000 to 150,000 distinct CDR3 sequences, 12% being singletons. The sequenced sample was whole blood, obtained in connection with sensitization to the hapten diphenylcyclopropenone (DPC). The sequence derives from a woman between 45 and 65 years old with alopecia areata. Some clones in this sample may be carry-over from other donors' samples.

DNA for the CDR3: TGTGCCAGCAGCCCCGGGACAGGGGTTACAGATACGCAGTATTTT. It translates to CASSPGTGVTDTQYF. The chain has TRBV7-7 and TRBJ2-3, with 10 bases aligning to TRBD1. V lost 5 bases and J lost 3; bases outside the gene matches: 5. The CDR3 length is 15 residues. CDR1 and CDR2 (germline): SSHAT, FNYEAQ (reference sequence). The variable domain in full, with the rest retrieved from reference TRBV7-7 and TRBJ2-3, is GAGVSQSPRYKVTKRGQDVTLRCDPISSHATLYWYQQALGQGPEFLTYFNYEAQPDKSGLPSDRFSAERPEGSISTLTIQRTEQRDSAMYRCASSPGTGVTDTQYFGPGTRLTVL.